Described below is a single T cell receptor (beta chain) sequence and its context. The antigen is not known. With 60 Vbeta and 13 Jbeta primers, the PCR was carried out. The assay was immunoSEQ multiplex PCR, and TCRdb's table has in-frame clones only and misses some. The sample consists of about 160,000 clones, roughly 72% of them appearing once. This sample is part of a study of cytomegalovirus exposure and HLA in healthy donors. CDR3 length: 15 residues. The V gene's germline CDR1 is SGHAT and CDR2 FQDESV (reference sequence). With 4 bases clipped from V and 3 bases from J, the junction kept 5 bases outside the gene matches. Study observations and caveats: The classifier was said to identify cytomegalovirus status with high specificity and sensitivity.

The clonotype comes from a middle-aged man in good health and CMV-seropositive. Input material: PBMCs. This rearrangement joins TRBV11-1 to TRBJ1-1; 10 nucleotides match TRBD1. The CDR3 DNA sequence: TGTGCCAGCAGCTCCGGGGACAGGGGTTACACTGAAGCTTTCTTT. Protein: CASSSGDRGYTEAFF.